This T cell receptor (beta chain) was observed in a study of T cell repertoires in cytomegalovirus infection (dated 2019 in TCRdb). At the level of the whole study: Peptide stimulations targeted recently identified HLA-C-restricted CMV epitopes, whose presentation resists viral immunomodulation, together with well-studied HLA-B-restricted epitopes. Because public TCR beta signatures pointed to carriage of CMV infection together with the matching HLA type, the HLA type of each donor mattered for the analysis.

The sample's treatment or condition, from its label and the paper: in vitro stimulation with specific CMV peptide epitopes to enrich CMV-specific T cells. The sequencing machine was an Illumina HiSeq 1500. The public reads were quality trimmed at Q25 with fastp and then assembled into clones with MiXCR by TCRdb, keeping productive beta chains. Each entry merges the rows of one CDR3 protein and shows their most common DNA and genes. The sample yields 100,000 or so distinct CDR3 sequences; roughly 39% were counted once. Clones ranked in the top ten supply 74% of the sample. This clonotype was detected a few times. The target of this receptor is not known. No qualities accompany the bases; no much larger clone lies one base away. The germline V gene specifies SGHVS as CDR1 and FNYEAQ as CDR2. The CDR3 numbers 13 residues from cysteine through phenylalanine. The only DNA kept is the CDR3, 39 bases in frame from the first base. Between the V and J ends, shortened by 3 bases and 2 bases respectively, the junction contains 8 bases.

On the study overall, not on this receptor specifically: In the ex vivo response, HLA-C-restricted CMV-specific TCR beta clonotypes were dominant, and in two of eight donors the single most frequent clonotype came from this HLA-C-restricted group. Carriers of CMV infection plus the relevant HLA type were discriminated by the cumulative frequency of public TCR beta family members in the study cohort and in an independent approximately 360-donor cohort.

Source: CD8+ T cells from cultured PBMCs, taken from culture after CMV antigen stimulation. The TCR was taken from a human donor in good health (CMV status not recorded). Some clones in this sample may be carry-over from other donors' samples. Recombination connected TRBV7-6 to TRBJ2-7; no D gene is confidently identified. The sequenced DNA: TGTGCCAGCAGCTTTGAGGAAGCCTACGAGCAGTACTTC. This yields the protein CASSFEEAYEQYF.